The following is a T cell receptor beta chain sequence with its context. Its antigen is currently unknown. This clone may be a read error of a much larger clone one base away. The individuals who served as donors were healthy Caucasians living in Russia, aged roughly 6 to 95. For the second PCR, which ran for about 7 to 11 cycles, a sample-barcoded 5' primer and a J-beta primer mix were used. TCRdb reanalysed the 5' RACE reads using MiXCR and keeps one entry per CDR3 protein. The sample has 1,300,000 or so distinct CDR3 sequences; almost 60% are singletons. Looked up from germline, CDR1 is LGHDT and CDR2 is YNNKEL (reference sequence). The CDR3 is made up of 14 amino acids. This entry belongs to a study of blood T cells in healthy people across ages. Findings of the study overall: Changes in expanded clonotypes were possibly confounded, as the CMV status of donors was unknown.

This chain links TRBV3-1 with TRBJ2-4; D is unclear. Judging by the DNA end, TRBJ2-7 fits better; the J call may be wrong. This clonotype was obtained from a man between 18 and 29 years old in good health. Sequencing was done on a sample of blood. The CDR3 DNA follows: TGTGCCAGCACCCAAGATCTTGCGGCCTACGAGCAGTACTTC. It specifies CASTQDLAAYEQYF.